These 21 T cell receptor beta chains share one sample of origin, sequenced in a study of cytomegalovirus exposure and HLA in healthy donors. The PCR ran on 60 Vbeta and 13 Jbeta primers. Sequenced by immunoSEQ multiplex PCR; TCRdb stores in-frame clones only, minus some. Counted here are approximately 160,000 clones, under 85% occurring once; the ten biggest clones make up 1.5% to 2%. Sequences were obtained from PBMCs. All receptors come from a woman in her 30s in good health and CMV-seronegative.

CDR3 DNA: TGTGCCAGCAGCCCCGGGACAGAGAGCTACGAGCAGTACTTC. This gives the protein CASSPGTESYEQYF. V and J are TRBV2 and TRBJ2-7, with 7 nucleotides matching TRBD1. Germline V lookup: CDR1 SNHLY, CDR2 FYNNEI. V lost 6 bases to trimming and J lost 3 bases; unmatched junction nucleotides: 8. This CDR3 is 14 amino acids long.

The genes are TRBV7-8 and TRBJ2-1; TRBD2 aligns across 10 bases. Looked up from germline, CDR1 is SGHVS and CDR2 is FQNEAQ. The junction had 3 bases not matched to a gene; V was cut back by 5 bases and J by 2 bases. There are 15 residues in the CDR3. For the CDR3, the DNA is TGTGCCAGCAGCCGGAGCGGGGGGGCCTACAATGAGCAGTTCTTC. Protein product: CASSRSGGAYNEQFF.

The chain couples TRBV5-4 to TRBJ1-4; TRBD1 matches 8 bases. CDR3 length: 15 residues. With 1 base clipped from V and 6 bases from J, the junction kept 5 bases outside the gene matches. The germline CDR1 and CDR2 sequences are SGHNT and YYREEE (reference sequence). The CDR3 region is CASSLWAGGDEKLFF. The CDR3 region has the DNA TGTGCCAGCAGCTTGTGGGCAGGGGGCGATGAAAAACTGTTTTTT.

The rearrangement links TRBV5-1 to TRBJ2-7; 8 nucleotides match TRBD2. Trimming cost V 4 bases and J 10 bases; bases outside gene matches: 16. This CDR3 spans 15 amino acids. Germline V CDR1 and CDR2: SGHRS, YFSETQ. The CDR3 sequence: CASSPTYALLAVQYF. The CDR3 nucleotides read TGCGCCAGCAGCCCCACGTACGCCTTACTAGCGGTTCAGTACTTC.

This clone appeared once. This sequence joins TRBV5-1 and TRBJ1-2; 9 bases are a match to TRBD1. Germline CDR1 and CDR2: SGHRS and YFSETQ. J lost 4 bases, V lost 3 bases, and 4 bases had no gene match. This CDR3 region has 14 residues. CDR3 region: CASSSDRGIYGYTF. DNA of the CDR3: TGCGCCAGCAGCTCGGACAGGGGTATCTATGGCTACACCTTC.

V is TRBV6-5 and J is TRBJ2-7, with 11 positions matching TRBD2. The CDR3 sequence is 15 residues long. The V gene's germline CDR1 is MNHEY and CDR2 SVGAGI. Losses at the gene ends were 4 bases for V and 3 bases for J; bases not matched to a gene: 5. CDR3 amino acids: CASSFRLAGIYEQYF. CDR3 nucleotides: TGTGCCAGCAGTTTTCGACTAGCGGGAATCTACGAGCAGTACTTC.

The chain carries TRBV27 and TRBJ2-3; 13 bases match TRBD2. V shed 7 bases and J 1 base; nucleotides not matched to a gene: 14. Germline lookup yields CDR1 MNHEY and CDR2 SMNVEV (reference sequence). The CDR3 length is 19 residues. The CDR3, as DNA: TGTGCCAGCACCCCGACAGGTACCGGGACTAGCGGGGGCACAGATACGCAGTATTTT. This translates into CASTPTGTGTSGGTDTQYF.

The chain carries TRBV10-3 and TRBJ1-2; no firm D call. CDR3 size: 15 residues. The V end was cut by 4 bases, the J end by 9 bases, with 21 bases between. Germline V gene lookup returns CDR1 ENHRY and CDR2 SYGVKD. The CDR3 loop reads CAISAVDTRFGSYTF. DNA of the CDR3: TGTGCCATCAGTGCAGTAGACACCCGCTTCGGTAGCTACACCTTC.

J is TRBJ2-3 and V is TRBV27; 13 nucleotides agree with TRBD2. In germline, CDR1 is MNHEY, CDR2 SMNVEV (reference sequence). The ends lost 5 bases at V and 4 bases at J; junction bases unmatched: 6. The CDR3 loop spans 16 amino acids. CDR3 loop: CASSIQLAGGPDTQYF. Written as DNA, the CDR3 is TGTGCCAGCAGTATACAACTAGCGGGGGGGCCAGATACGCAGTATTTT.

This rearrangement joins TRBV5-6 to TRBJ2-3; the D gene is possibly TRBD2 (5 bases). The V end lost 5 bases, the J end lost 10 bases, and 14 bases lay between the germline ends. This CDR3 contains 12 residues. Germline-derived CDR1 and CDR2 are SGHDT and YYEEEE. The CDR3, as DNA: TGTGCCAGCAGGACTACAGCAGGAGCGCAGTATTTT. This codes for CASRTTAGAQYF.

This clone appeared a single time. The CDR3 DNA sequence: TGTGCCAGCAGATGGACAGGGGGATATGAGCAGTTCTTC. Amino acid sequence: CASRWTGGYEQFF. The gene calls are TRBV5-5 and TRBJ2-1; 10 positions agree with TRBD1. CDR3 length equals 13 residues. V shed 5 bases, J shed 8 bases, and the junction held 4 bases outside the gene matches. Looked up from germline, CDR1 is SGHKS and CDR2 is YYEKEE (reference sequence). Variable domain in full (rest from reference TRBV5-5 and TRBJ2-1): DAGVTQSPTHLIKTRGQQVTLRCSPISGHKSVSWYQQVLGQGPQFIFQYYEKEERGRGNFPDRFSARQFPNYSSELNVNALLLGDSALYLCASRWTGGYEQFFGPGTRLTVL.

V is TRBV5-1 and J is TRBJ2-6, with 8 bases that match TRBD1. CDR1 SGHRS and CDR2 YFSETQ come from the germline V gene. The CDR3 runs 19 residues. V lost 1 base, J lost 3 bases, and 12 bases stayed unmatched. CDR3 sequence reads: CASSLFPPGGSNGANVLTF. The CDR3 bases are TGCGCCAGCAGCTTGTTCCCCCCAGGGGGCTCGAATGGGGCCAACGTCCTGACTTTC.

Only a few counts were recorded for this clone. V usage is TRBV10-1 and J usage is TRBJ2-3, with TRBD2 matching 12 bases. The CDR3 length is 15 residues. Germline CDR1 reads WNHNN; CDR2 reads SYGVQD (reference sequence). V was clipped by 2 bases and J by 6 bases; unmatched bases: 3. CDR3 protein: CASSETSGGTDTQYF. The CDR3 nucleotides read TGCGCCAGCAGTGAGACTAGCGGGGGGACTGATACGCAGTATTTT.

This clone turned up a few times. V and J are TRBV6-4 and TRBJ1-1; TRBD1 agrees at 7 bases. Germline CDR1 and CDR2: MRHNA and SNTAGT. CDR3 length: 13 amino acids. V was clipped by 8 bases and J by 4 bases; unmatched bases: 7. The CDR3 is CASRGQASTEAFF. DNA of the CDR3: TGTGCCAGCCGTGGACAGGCCTCCACTGAAGCTTTCTTT.

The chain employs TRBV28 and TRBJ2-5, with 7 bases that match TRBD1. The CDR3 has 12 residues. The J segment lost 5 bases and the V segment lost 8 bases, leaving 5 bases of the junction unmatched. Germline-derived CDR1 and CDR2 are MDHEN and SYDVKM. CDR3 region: CASGTGDETQYF. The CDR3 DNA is TGTGCCAGCGGAACAGGGGACGAGACCCAGTACTTC.

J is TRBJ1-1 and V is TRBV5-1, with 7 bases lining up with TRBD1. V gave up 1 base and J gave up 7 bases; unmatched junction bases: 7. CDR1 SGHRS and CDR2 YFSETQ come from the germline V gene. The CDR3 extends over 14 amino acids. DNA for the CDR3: TGCGCCAGCAGCTTGTCTTGGGGACAGTATGAAGCTTTCTTT. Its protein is CASSLSWGQYEAFF.

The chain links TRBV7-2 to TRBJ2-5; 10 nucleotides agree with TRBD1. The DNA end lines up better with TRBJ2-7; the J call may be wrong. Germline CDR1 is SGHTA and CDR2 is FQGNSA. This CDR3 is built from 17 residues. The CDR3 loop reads CASSTVHKDRGSYEQYF. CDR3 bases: TGTGCCAGCAGCACGGTCCATAAGGACAGGGGGTCCTACGAGCAGTACTTC.

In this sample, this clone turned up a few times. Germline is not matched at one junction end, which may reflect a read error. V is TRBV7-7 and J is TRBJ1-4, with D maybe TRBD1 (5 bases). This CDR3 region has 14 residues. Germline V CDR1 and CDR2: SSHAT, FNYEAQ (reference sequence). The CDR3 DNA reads TGTGCTAGCAGCCATCGGGGGATTGATGAAAAACTGTTTTTT. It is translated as CASSHRGIDEKLFF.

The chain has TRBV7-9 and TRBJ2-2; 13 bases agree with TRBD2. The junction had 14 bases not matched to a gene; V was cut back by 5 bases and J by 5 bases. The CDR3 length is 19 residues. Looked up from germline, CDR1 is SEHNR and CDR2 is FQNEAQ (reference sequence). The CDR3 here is CASSPFDGLAGVGTGELFF. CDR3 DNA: TGTGCCAGCAGCCCGTTTGATGGACTAGCGGGAGTAGGTACCGGGGAGCTGTTTTTT.

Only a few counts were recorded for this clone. CDR3 sequence (DNA): TGCGCCAGCAGCCAAGGCTATGCGGGGGCGGGTCAGCCCCAGCATTTT. Protein product: CASSQGYAGAGQPQHF. V usage is TRBV4-3 and J usage is TRBJ1-5, with D perhaps TRBD1 (6 bases). The length of the CDR3 is 16 residues. V was clipped by 1 base and J by 6 bases, with 16 bases between them. Germline V lookup: CDR1 LGHNA, CDR2 YSLEER.

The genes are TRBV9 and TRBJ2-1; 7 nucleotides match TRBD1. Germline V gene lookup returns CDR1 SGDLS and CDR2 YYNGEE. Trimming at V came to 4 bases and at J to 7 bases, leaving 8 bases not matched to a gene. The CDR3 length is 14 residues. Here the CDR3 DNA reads TGTGCCAGCAGCCGACAGGGTGTAATAAATGAGCAGTTCTTC. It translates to CASSRQGVINEQFF.